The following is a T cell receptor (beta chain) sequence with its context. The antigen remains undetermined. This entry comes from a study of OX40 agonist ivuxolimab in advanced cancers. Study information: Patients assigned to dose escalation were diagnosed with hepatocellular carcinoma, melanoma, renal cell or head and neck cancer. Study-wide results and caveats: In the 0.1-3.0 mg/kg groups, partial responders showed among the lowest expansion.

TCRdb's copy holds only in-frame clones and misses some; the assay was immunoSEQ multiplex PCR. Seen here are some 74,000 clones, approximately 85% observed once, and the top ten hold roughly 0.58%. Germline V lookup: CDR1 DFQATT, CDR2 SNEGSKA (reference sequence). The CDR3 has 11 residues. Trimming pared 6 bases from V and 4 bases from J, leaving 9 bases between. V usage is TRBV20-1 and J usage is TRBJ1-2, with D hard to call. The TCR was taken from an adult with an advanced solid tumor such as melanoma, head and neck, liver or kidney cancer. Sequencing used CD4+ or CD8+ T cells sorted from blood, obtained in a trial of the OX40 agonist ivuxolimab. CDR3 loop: CSAPVTYGYTF. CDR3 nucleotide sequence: TGCAGTGCCCCCGTCACCTATGGCTACACCTTC.